This entry lists 18 T cell receptor beta chains sequenced from one sample in a study of siplizumab effects on memory and regulatory T cells. The table came from immunoSEQ multiplex PCR; TCRdb's copy has only in-frame clones and leaves some out. Here the sample spans more than 85,000 clones, approximately 90% being singletons. The sequencing sample was made of Tregs sorted from blood. All receptors come from a human donor in good health.

The rearrangement links TRBV5-1 to TRBJ2-7; TRBD2 aligns across 10 bases. CDR1 is SGHRS, CDR2 YFSETQ, per germline. Trimming removed 2 bases from V and 6 bases from J; junction bases left unmatched: 5. The length of the CDR3 is 14 residues. CDR3 sequence: CASSLLAGGLEQYF. CDR3 sequence (DNA): TGCGCCAGCAGCTTATTAGCGGGAGGCCTCGAGCAGTACTTC.

The rearrangement links TRBV4-2 to TRBJ2-5, with D unclear. Germline CDR1 is LGHNA and CDR2 is YNFKEQ. V was pared by 0 bases and J by 4 bases, with 9 bases between. The CDR3 consists of 14 residues. In DNA, the CDR3 is TGTGCCAGCAGCCAAGATGTCCTTTTAGAGACCCAGTACTTC. This sequence encodes CASSQDVLLETQYF.

This chain links TRBV7-9 with TRBJ1-2; 10 nucleotides line up with TRBD1. The germline V gene encodes CDR1 SEHNR and CDR2 FQNEAQ (reference sequence). The CDR3 runs 15 residues. V lost 5 bases to trimming and J lost 4 bases; unmatched junction nucleotides: 7. As DNA, the CDR3 is TGTGCCAGCAGCCTCGACAGGGGGCGCGTCTATGGCTACACCTTC. Its translation: CASSLDRGRVYGYTF.

The chain has TRBV29-1 and TRBJ1-4, with TRBD1 matching 9 bases. The CDR3 spans 12 residues. Germline V lookup: CDR1 SQVTM, CDR2 ANQGSEA. J was trimmed by 7 bases and V by 7 bases; bases with no gene match: 4. In nucleotides, the CDR3 is TGCAGCGCTAAGACAGGGGGTGAAAAACTGTTTTTT. Translated, it gives CSAKTGGEKLFF. The full variable domain, in which reference TRBV29-1 and TRBJ1-4 provide the parts outside the CDR3, is SAVISQKPSRDICQRGTSLTIQCQVDSQVTMMFWYRQQPGQSLTLIATANQGSEATYESGFVIDKFPISRPNLTFSTLTVSNMSPEDSSIYLCSAKTGGEKLFFGSGTQLSVL.

The chain combines TRBV18 with TRBJ1-5; D perhaps matches TRBD1 (6 bases). The CDR3 length is 15 residues. Germline CDR1 KGHSH, CDR2 LQKENI. Trimming pared 3 bases from V and 0 bases from J, leaving 9 bases between. CDR3 loop: CASSPDRGSNQPQHF. The CDR3 DNA is TGTGCCAGCTCACCGGACAGAGGTAGCAATCAGCCCCAGCATTTT.

The CDR3 protein is CASSLGSGLPLHF. The CDR3 DNA is TGTGCCAGCAGCTTAGGGAGTGGGTTACCCCTCCACTTT. The J gene is TRBJ1-6, the V gene TRBV11-3; D unclear. The CDR3 runs to 13 residues. V lost 1 base and J 12 bases, leaving 10 bases between the germline ends. In germline, CDR1 is SGHNT, CDR2 YENEEA.

The CDR3 DNA reads as TGCGCCAGCAGCACTGGACTAGCGGGGGGTTCTACTACCGGGGAGCTGTTTTTT. It encodes CASSTGLAGGSTTGELFF. The chain joins TRBV5-1 to TRBJ2-2; 14 nucleotides match TRBD2. V gave up 4 bases and J gave up 5 bases; unmatched junction bases: 10. This CDR3 contains 18 residues. The germline gives CDR1 SGHRS, CDR2 YFSETQ.

CDR3 sequence: CASSQRQGTDTQYF. Written as DNA, the CDR3 is TGTGCCAGCAGCCAACGACAGGGCACAGATACGCAGTATTTT. The genes are TRBV7-6 and TRBJ2-3; D is perhaps TRBD1 (6 bases). The CDR3 length is 14 residues. Between the trimmed V and J ends, which lost 5 bases and 1 base, there was a span of 10 bases. Germline V gene sequence: CDR1 SGHVS, CDR2 FNYEAQ.

The chain couples TRBV11-3 to TRBJ1-3; D is unresolved. The CDR3 sequence is 15 residues long. Germline CDR1 SGHNT, CDR2 YENEEA. V lost 1 base, J lost 0 bases, and 7 bases lay in between. The CDR3 nucleotides read TGTGCCAGCAGCTTAGGGAGAAGCTCTGGAAACACCATATATTTT. It specifies CASSLGRSSGNTIYF.

The V gene is TRBV10-3, the J gene TRBJ1-3; 8 nucleotides align to TRBD1. The CDR3 runs 16 residues. Trimming removed 6 bases from V and 0 bases from J; junction bases left unmatched: 7. Per germline, CDR1 ENHRY and CDR2 SYGVKD. Written as DNA, the CDR3 is TGTGCCATCAGAGGCGGACAGGGACTCTCTGGAAACACCATATATTTT. Its protein is CAIRGGQGLSGNTIYF.

V gene TRBV2 combines with J gene TRBJ1-2, with 7 bases identical to TRBD1. Trimming cost V 5 bases and J 5 bases; bases outside gene matches: 2. The CDR3 contains 12 residues. CDR1 and CDR2 from the germline V gene are SNHLY and FYNNEI. The CDR3: CASSWDSYGYTF. In DNA form, the CDR3 reads TGTGCCAGCAGTTGGGACAGTTATGGCTACACCTTC.

V usage is TRBV6-5 and J usage is TRBJ2-1; 11 nucleotides match TRBD2. The germline gives CDR1 MNHEY, CDR2 SVGAGI. This CDR3 is 15 amino acids long. Trimming removed 4 bases from V and 7 bases from J; junction bases left unmatched: 6. The CDR3 is CASSFSGGGSNEQFF. The CDR3 nucleotides read TGTGCCAGCAGTTTTAGCGGGGGGGGAAGTAATGAGCAGTTCTTC.

This clone has just one count. V gene TRBV6-5 combines with J gene TRBJ1-1; the match to TRBD1 covers 10 bases. In germline, CDR1 is MNHEY, CDR2 SVGAGI. CDR3 length: 12 residues. Trimming took 4 bases from V and 14 from J; bases not matched to a gene: 7. The CDR3 DNA sequence: TGTGCCAGCAGTTCGGGACAGGGGTTTAGGTTCTTT. Its protein is CASSSGQGFRFF.

This chain uses TRBV4-1 with TRBJ2-7; TRBD2 matches 7 bases. The CDR3 length is 16 residues. CDR1 is MGHRA, CDR2 YSYEKL, per germline. J gave up 0 bases and V 0 bases, and 5 bases lay outside the gene matches. CDR3 bases: TGCGCCAGCAGCCAAGATCCGGGGGGAAGCTCCTACGAGCAGTACTTC. Its translation is CASSQDPGGSSYEQYF.

The V and J genes are TRBV18 and TRBJ2-7; D gene uncertain. V was pared by 2 bases and J by 3 bases, with 5 bases between. Per germline, CDR1 KGHSH and CDR2 LQKENI. The CDR3 loop spans 12 amino acids. CDR3 in DNA: TGTGCCAGCTCACCAACCGGCTACGAGCAGTACTTC. This codes for CASSPTGYEQYF.

The chain employs TRBV9 and TRBJ1-3, with 7 bases fitting TRBD1. The ends lost 6 bases at V and 4 bases at J; junction bases unmatched: 7. CDR1 is SGDLS, CDR2 YYNGEE, per germline. This CDR3 is built from 14 residues. This CDR3 is CASNRQGPGNTIYF. In DNA form, the CDR3 reads TGTGCCAGCAACCGACAGGGCCCGGGAAACACCATATATTTT.

This sequence joins TRBV4-2 and TRBJ1-5; a possible D gene is TRBD1 (5 bases). V was clipped by 0 bases and J by 10 bases, with 16 bases between them. Germline V gene lookup returns CDR1 LGHNA and CDR2 YNFKEQ. The CDR3 has 15 residues. The CDR3: CASSQDRQGRAPQHF. In nucleotides, the CDR3 is TGTGCCAGCAGCCAAGATCGCCAGGGTCGAGCACCCCAGCATTTT.

The chain links TRBV18 to TRBJ2-5; D uncertain. V lost 1 base to trimming and J lost 3 bases, with 6 bases between them. The CDR3 sequence is 13 residues long. Germline V lookup: CDR1 KGHSH, CDR2 LQKENI. The CDR3 DNA reads TGTGCCAGCTCACCACAGGCGAAAGAGACCCAGTACTTC. As protein: CASSPQAKETQYF.